What follows describes a single T cell receptor (beta chain). Antigen specificity is unknown. Distinct nucleotide sequences in the sample also encode this CDR3. The data belong to a study of shared clonotypes between healthy human individuals. Study information: CD8 memory received one plate per donor, CD8 naive two, CD4 memory three and CD4 naive three. Whole-study results and caveats: The study generally estimated greater richness for naive than memory subsets.

V lost 0 bases and J 2 bases, leaving 8 bases between the germline ends. The germline CDR1 and CDR2 sequences are SGHDT and YYEEEE. CDR3 length equals 14 residues. The study ran the assay at deep level. Each PCR replicate from the sorted subsets contained about 200 ng DNA, which is about 30,000 T cell genomes. Sequencing was performed with immunoSEQ multiplex PCR; in TCRdb, only in-frame clones are kept and a portion is missing. The repertoire has 2.5 million or so clones, more than 80% of them found once; the top ten carry more than 0.12%. The V and J genes are TRBV5-6 and TRBJ2-5; possibly TRBD1 for D (5 bases). Material: naive CD4+ T cells sorted from blood. The subset here: CD45RA+ positively selected. The receptor's source is a man aged 18-30 years in good health. CDR3 sequence: CASSLGTPQETQYF. The CDR3 DNA reads TGTGCCAGCAGCTTGGGGACACCGCAAGAGACCCAGTACTTC.